Described below is a single T cell receptor (beta chain) sequence and its context. From germline, CDR1 is SGHRS and CDR2 YFSETQ. The V gene end was trimmed by 4 bases and the J gene end by 5 bases; junction bases not matched to a gene: 5. The CDR3 spans 14 residues. A single record per CDR3 protein comes from TCRdb applying MiXCR to the PCR reads. The sample has about 20,000 distinct CDR3 sequences; roughly 43% are singletons. The sample comes from a study of tumor-infiltrating lymphocytes in oesophageal squamous cell carcinoma. The chain carries TRBV5-1 and TRBJ1-4, with 7 bases identical to TRBD1. The sequenced material came from normal esophageal tissue next to the tumor. The TCR comes from a male donor with esophageal squamous cell carcinoma. This chain's CDR3 is CASSPAGQNEKLFF. As DNA, the CDR3 is TGCGCCAGCAGCCCCGCGGGACAGAATGAAAAACTGTTTTTT.